The clone carrying this TCR beta chain showed up many times. The antigen is not known. TCR beta CDR3 regions were amplified from RNA. TCR CDR3 underwent first-round RT-PCR with the HTBI primer set. TCRdb used MiXCR to reprocess the multiplex PCR reads, holding one entry per CDR3 protein. The sample records about 740,000 distinct CDR3 sequences, 14% being singletons. This specimen belongs to a study of T cells in Graves' hyperthyroidism and ophthalmopathy. Findings and limits, study-wide: Most expanded thyroid clonotypes above 0.001 recurred in blood.

Fresh peripheral blood, 7.5 to 10 ml, was the source of the PBMCs. Sample: blood. The clonotype comes from a woman aged 18-30 years with Graves' hyperthyroidism.

CDR3 bases: TGTGCCAGCAGCCAAGACAGGGCCTACGAGCAGTACTTC. Its protein product is CASSQDRAYEQYF. The chain joins TRBV3-1 to TRBJ2-7, with D perhaps TRBD1 (5 bases). In germline, CDR1 is LGHDT, CDR2 YNNKEL (reference sequence). Between the trimmed V and J ends, which lost 0 bases and 2 bases, there was a span of 5 bases. The CDR3 extends over 13 amino acids.